The rows below give T cell receptor beta chains drawn from one sample of a study of blood T cells in healthy people across ages. Using its own MiXCR run on the 5' RACE reads, TCRdb lists one record per CDR3 protein. Of some 710,000 distinct CDR3 sequences listed, around a fifth were seen once; the top ten hold 22%. The sequencing input was blood. These receptors came from a man in his 70s in good health. The CDR3 runs from the conserved cysteine through the conserved F or W. The D gene is left open where the match is weak. Clone size is not always given. Where it is, it says once, few, many or a class for expanded clones.

cdr3_aa cdr3_nt j_call d_call v_call clone_size
CSAKGQGYNGYTF TGCAGTGCTAAAGGACAGGGTTACAATGGCTACACCTTC TRBJ1-2 TRBD1 TRBV20-1 .
CASSQDTVFIGNQPQHF TGCGCCAGCAGCCAAGATACGGTTTTCATTGGCAATCAGCCCCAGCATTTT TRBJ1-5 . TRBV4-1 few
CASSGGPSEQYF TGTGCCAGCAGCGGGGGCCCCTCTGAGCAGTACTTC TRBJ2-7 . TRBV12-3/TRBV12-4 few
CASSPWDRGPSGETQYF TGTGCCAGCAGCCCCTGGGACAGGGGGCCATCGGGGGAGACCCAGTACTTC TRBJ2-5 TRBD1 TRBV7-2 .
CSAKAGAHNQPQHF TGCAGTGCAAAAGCAGGGGCCCACAATCAGCCCCAGCATTTT TRBJ1-5 . TRBV20-1 few
CASSGDYIYNEQFF TGTGCCAGCAGCGGGGACTATATCTACAATGAGCAGTTCTTC TRBJ2-1 TRBD2 TRBV7-2 .
CATSAWTGGQDTQYF TGTGCCACCAGTGCCTGGACAGGGGGCCAGGATACGCAGTATTTT TRBJ2-3 TRBD1 TRBV24-1 few
CASRLWTSGSAEQFF TGTGCCAGCAGATTATGGACTAGCGGGAGTGCTGAGCAGTTCTTC TRBJ2-1 TRBD2 TRBV12-3/TRBV12-4 .
CASSLEADPSTDTQYF TGTGCCAGCAGCTTAGAAGCGGATCCTAGCACAGATACGCAGTATTTT TRBJ2-3 . TRBV11-1 .
CASSLVLAGGREQFF TGTGCCAGCAGTTTAGTCCTAGCGGGGGGGCGGGAGCAGTTCTTC TRBJ2-1 TRBD2 TRBV12-3/TRBV12-4 .
CASTRGLADTDTQYF TGCGCCAGCACCCGGGGACTAGCGGACACAGATACGCAGTATTTT TRBJ2-3 TRBD2 TRBV5-1 .
CASSEILAGPRADTQYF TGTGCCAGCAGTGAGATACTAGCGGGTCCCCGGGCAGATACGCAGTATTTT TRBJ2-3 TRBD2 TRBV2 few
CASRTGGLISDTQYF TGTGCCAGCCGAACAGGGGGATTAATCTCAGATACGCAGTATTTT TRBJ2-3 TRBD1 TRBV12-3/TRBV12-4 .
CSVASGSTDTQYF TGCAGCGTCGCGAGCGGGAGCACAGATACGCAGTATTTT TRBJ2-3 . TRBV29-1 .
CASSSGGTSGYEQYF TGTGCCAGCAGCTCCGGTGGGACTAGCGGATACGAGCAGTACTTC TRBJ2-7 TRBD2 TRBV7-9 .
CASSQLRVRSIQYF TGTGCCAGCAGCCAGTTAAGGGTTAGAAGCATTCAGTACTTC TRBJ2-4 . TRBV3-1 .
CSVRSGTEAKNIQYF TGCAGTGTCCGATCAGGGACCGAAGCCAAAAACATTCAGTACTTC TRBJ2-4 . TRBV20-1 once
CASSLRDAIYF TGCGCCAGCAGCCTGCGGGACGCCATATATTTT TRBJ1-3 . TRBV4-1 few
CSARVPGGNSPLHF TGCAGTGCTAGAGTTCCAGGGGGAAATTCACCCCTCCACTTT TRBJ1-6 TRBD1 TRBV20-1 few
CASTGGLAGETQYF TGTGCCAGCACCGGTGGACTAGCCGGGGAGACCCAGTACTTC TRBJ2-5 TRBD2 TRBV9 .
CSARSGTSGSQMYF TGCAGTGCTAGGTCAGGGACTAGCGGCTCTCAAATGTACTTC TRBJ2-1 TRBD2 TRBV20-1 .
CASRLVSGKHYGYTF TGTGCAAGTCGCTTAGTGTCCGGGAAACACTATGGCTACACCTTC TRBJ1-2 . TRBV12-2 few
CASSDSLDLFF TGTGCCAGCAGTGACTCTCTAGATCTGTTCTTC TRBJ2-5 . TRBV6-4 few
CASSWGRNQPQHF TGTGCCAGCAGTTGGGGGCGGAATCAGCCCCAGCATTTT TRBJ1-5 . TRBV2 .
CASSATGSQETQYF TGTGCCAGCTCAGCGACAGGGTCGCAAGAGACCCAGTACTTC TRBJ2-5 TRBD1 TRBV18 many
CASSLDLDRDYEQYF TGCGCCAGCAGCTTGGATCTGGACAGGGACTACGAGCAGTACTTC TRBJ2-7 TRBD1 TRBV5-1 few
CSASLTGRAYNEQFF TGCAGTGCTAGCCTTACAGGTCGCGCCTACAATGAGCAGTTCTTC TRBJ2-1 . TRBV20-1 few
CASSFLPGGSTDTQYF TGTGCCAGCAGCTTCTTACCTGGGGGGAGCACAGATACGCAGTATTTT TRBJ2-3 . TRBV7-2 .
CSAESGAGGSGEQFF TGCAGTGCTGAATCGGGAGCGGGAGGGTCTGGTGAGCAGTTCTTC TRBJ2-1 TRBD2 TRBV20-1 few
CASSQDQGGGYGYTF TGTGCCAGCAGCCAAGACCAGGGTGGAGGATATGGCTACACCTTC TRBJ1-2 . TRBV4-2 .
CSATPGTTYNEQFF TGCAGTGCTACACCCGGGACTACCTACAATGAGCAGTTCTTC TRBJ2-1 TRBD2 TRBV20-1 .
CASSPDRGIGELFF TGTGCCAGTAGTCCCGACAGGGGAATCGGGGAGCTGTTTTTT TRBJ2-2 TRBD1 TRBV19 .
CASSKGASYEQYF TGTGCCAGCAGTAAGGGGGCGTCCTACGAGCAGTACTTC TRBJ2-7 TRBD1 TRBV6-2/TRBV6-3 few
CSVSGQPYGYTF TGCAGCGTTTCGGGACAGCCATATGGCTACACCTTC TRBJ1-2 TRBD1 TRBV29-1 few
CAWRHFNEQFF TGTGCCTGGCGGCATTTCAATGAGCAGTTCTTC TRBJ2-1 . TRBV30 .
CSARDAGQGNNEQFF TGCAGTGCTAGAGACGCGGGACAGGGAAACAATGAGCAGTTCTTC TRBJ2-1 TRBD1 TRBV20-1 .
CASSLNQGWTEAFF TGTGCCAGCAGTTTGAACCAGGGGTGGACTGAAGCTTTCTTT TRBJ1-1 . TRBV12-3/TRBV12-4 few
CASSPQPTRDDEQFF TGTGCCAGCAGCCCCCAACCTACCCGGGACGATGAGCAGTTCTTC TRBJ2-1 . TRBV7-6 .
CSARKRGGQNIQYF TGCAGTGCTAGAAAGCGGGGGGGACAAAACATTCAGTACTTC TRBJ2-4 TRBD2 TRBV20-1 once
CASSPQREGRQTQYF TGCGCCAGCAGCCCACAGCGGGAGGGCCGACAGACCCAGTACTTC TRBJ2-5 TRBD2 TRBV4-3 .
CAWSLPEVGQPQHF TGTGCCTGGAGTCTACCCGAGGTTGGTCAGCCCCAGCATTTT TRBJ1-5 . TRBV30 few
CASSPGLAGAITGELFF TGTGCCAGCAGTCCAGGACTAGCGGGGGCCATCACCGGGGAGCTGTTTTTT TRBJ2-2 TRBD2 TRBV9 .
CSARTANTGELFF TGCAGTGCTCGGACAGCAAACACCGGGGAGCTGTTTTTT TRBJ2-2 . TRBV20-1 .
CASSGKGLLDNEQFF TGTGCCAGCAGTGGAAAGGGACTACTAGACAATGAGCAGTTCTTC TRBJ2-1 TRBD2 TRBV12-3/TRBV12-4 .
CASSPYYRLAGANDNEQFF TGTGCCAGCTCACCCTATTATCGTCTAGCGGGGGCGAACGATAATGAGCAGTTCTTC TRBJ2-1 TRBD2 TRBV18 .